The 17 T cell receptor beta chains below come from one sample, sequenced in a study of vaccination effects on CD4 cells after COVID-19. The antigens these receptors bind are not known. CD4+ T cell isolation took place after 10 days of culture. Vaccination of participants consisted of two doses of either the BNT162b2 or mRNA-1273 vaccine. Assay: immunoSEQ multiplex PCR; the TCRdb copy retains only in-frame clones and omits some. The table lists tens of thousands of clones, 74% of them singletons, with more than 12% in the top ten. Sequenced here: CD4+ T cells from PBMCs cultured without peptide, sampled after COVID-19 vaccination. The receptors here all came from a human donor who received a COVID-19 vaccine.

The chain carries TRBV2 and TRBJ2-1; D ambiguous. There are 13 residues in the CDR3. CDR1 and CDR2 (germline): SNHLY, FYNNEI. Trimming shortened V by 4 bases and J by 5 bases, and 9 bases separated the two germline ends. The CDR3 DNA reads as TGTGCCAGCAGTGCCCGGACGAACAATGAGCAGTTCTTC. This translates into CASSARTNNEQFF.

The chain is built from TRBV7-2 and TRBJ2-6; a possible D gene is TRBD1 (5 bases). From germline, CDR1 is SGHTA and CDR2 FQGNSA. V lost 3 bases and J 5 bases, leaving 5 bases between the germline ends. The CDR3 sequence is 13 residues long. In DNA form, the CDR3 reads TGTGCCAGCAGCTTGGGGCGGGCCAACGTCCTGACTTTC. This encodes CASSLGRANVLTF.

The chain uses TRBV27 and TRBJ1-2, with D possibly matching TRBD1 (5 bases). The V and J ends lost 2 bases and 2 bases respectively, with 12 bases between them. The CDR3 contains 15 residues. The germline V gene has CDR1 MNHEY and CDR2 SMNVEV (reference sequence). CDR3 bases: TGTGCCAGCAGTTTAAAAGGGACGGGGAACTATGGCTACACCTTC. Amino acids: CASSLKGTGNYGYTF.

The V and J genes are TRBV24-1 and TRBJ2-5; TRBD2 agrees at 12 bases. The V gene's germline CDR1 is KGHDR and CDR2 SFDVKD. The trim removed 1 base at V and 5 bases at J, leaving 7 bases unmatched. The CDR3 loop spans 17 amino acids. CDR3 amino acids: CATSDFLGLAGSETQYF. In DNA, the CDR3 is TGTGCCACCAGTGATTTTCTAGGACTAGCGGGATCCGAGACCCAGTACTTC.

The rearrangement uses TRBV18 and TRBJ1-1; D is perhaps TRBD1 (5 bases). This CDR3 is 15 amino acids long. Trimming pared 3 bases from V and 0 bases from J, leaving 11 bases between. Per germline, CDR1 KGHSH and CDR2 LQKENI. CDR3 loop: CASSPTDSMNTEAFF. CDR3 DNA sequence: TGTGCCAGCTCACCGACTGACAGCATGAACACTGAAGCTTTCTTT. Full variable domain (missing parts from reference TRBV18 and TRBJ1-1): NAGVMQNPRHLVRRRGQEARLRCSPMKGHSHVYWYRQLPEEGLKFMVYLQKENIIDESGMPKERFSAEFPKEGPSILRIQQVVRGDSAAYFCASSPTDSMNTEAFFGQGTRLTVV.

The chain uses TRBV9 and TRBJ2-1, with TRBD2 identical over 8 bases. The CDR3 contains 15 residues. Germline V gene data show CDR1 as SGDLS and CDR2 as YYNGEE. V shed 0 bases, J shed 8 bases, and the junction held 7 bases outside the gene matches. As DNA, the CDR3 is TGTGCCAGCAGCGTAGCGGGGGGGCCGATCGATGAGCAGTTCTTC. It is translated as CASSVAGGPIDEQFF.

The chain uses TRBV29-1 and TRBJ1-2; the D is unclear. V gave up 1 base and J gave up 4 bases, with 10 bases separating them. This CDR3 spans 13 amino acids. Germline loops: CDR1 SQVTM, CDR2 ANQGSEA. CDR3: CSVEGVYFYGYTF. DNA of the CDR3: TGCAGCGTTGAAGGGGTGTACTTCTATGGCTACACCTTC.

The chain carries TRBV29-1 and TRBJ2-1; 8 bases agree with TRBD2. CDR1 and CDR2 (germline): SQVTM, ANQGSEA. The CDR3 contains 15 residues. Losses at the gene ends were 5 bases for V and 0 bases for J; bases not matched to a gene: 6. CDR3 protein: CSVSGLAGSYNEQFF. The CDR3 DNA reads TGCAGCGTTTCAGGACTAGCCGGCTCCTACAATGAGCAGTTCTTC.

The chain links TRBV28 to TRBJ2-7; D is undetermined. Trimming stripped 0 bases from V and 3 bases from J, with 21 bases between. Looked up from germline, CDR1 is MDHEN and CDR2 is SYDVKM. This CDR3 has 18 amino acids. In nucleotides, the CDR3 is TGTGCCAGCAGTTTATGGGGGATCATGTCTCTGGGCTTCTACGAGCAGTACTTC. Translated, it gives CASSLWGIMSLGFYEQYF.

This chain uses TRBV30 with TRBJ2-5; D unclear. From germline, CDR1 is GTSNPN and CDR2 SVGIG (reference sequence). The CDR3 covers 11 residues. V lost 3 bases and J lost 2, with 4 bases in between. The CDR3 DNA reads TGTGCCTGGAGCCCACAAGAGACCCAGTACTTC. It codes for CAWSPQETQYF.

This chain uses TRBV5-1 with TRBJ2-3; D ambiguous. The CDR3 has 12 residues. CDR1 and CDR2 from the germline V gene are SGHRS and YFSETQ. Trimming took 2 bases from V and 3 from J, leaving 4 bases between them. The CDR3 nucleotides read TGCGCCAGCAGCTTTTCGACAGATACGCAGTATTTT. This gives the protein CASSFSTDTQYF.

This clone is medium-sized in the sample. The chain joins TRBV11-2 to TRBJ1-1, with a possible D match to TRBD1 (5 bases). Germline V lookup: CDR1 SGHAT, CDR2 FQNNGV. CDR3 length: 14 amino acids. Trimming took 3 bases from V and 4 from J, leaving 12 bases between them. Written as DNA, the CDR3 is TGTGCCAGCAGCTTGGAGGGGCAGGGCACTGAAGCTTTCTTT. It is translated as CASSLEGQGTEAFF.

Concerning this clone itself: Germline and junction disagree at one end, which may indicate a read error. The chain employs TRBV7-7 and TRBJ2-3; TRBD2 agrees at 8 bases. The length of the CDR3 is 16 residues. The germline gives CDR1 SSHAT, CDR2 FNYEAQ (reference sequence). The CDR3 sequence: CASSSGAGAGTDTQYF. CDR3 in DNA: TGTGCTAGCAGCTCGGGAGCGGGAGCGGGCACAGATACGCAGTATTTT.

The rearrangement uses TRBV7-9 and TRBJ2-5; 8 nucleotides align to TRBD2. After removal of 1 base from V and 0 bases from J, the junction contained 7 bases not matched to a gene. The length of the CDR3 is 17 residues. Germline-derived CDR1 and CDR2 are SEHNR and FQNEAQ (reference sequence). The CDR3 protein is CASSLGMRLANQETQYF. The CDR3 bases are TGTGCCAGCAGCTTAGGTATGCGACTAGCGAACCAAGAGACCCAGTACTTC.

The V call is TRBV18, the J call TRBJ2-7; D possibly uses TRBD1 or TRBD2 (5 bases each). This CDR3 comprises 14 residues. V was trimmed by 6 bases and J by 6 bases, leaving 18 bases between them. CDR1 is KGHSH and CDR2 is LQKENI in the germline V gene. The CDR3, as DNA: TGTGCCAGCTCGCTATCCCGGGACCTAGGCGAGCAGTACTTC. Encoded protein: CASSLSRDLGEQYF.

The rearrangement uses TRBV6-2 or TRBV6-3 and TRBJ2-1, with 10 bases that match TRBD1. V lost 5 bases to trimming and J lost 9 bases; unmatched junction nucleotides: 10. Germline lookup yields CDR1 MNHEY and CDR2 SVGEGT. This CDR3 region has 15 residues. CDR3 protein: CASSGQGQGRSEQFF. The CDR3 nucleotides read TGTGCCAGCAGTGGGCAGGGACAGGGGAGAAGTGAGCAGTTCTTC.

The chain's CDR3 is CASSLAGTEAFF. CDR3 sequence (DNA): TGTGCCAGCAGTTTAGCCGGGACTGAAGCTTTCTTT. The V call is TRBV12-3 or TRBV12-4, the J call TRBJ1-1, with D unclear. Trimming stripped 0 bases from V and 5 bases from J, with 4 bases between. The CDR3 is 12 residues long.